This is a list of T cell receptor beta chains from one sample in a study of cytomegalovirus exposure and HLA in healthy donors. Sequencing used immunoSEQ multiplex PCR; TCRdb keeps in-frame clones, though not all of them. This table holds 150,000 to 200,000 clones. Sequenced: PBMCs. The source of these receptors is a woman aged 55-70 years in good health and CMV-seronegative. CDR3s include the opening cysteine and the closing phenylalanine or tryptophan. The D gene is left open where the match is weak.

J gene	V gene	D gene	CDR3 protein	CDR3 DNA
TRBJ2-2	TRBV18	TRBD2	CASSPILADTGELFF	TGTGCCAGCTCACCAATCCTAGCGGACACCGGGGAGCTGTTTTTT
TRBJ2-1	TRBV6-1	TRBD1	CASRDRGKYNEQFF	TGTGCCAGCAGAGACAGGGGAAAGTACAATGAGCAGTTCTTC
TRBJ1-4	TRBV7-8	-	CASSFQGMVSNEKLFF	TGTGCCAGCAGTTTTCAGGGAATGGTTTCTAACGAAAAACTGTTTTTT
TRBJ2-2	TRBV28	TRBD1	CASSLGDRDTGELFF	TGTGCCAGCAGTTTGGGGGACAGGGACACCGGGGAGCTGTTTTTT
TRBJ2-2	TRBV5-1	-	CASNLGGSRGTGELFF	TGCGCCAGCAACTTGGGTGGCAGTCGAGGCACCGGGGAGCTGTTTTTT
TRBJ1-4	TRBV6-6	-	CAVKRGAKGEKLFF	TGTGCCGTCAAACGGGGGGCGAAGGGTGAAAAACTGTTTTTT
TRBJ1-2	TRBV19	-	CASSINEYGYTF	TGTGCCAGTAGTATAAATGAGTATGGCTACACCTTC
TRBJ1-1	TRBV5-1	TRBD1	CASSLGQGGNTEAFF	TGCGCCAGCAGCTTGGGACAGGGTGGGAACACTGAAGCTTTCTTT
TRBJ1-5	TRBV5-1	-	CASSLDTGNNQPQHF	TGCGCCAGCAGCTTAGACACAGGGAACAATCAGCCCCAGCATTTT
TRBJ2-2	TRBV18	TRBD1	CASFGTGDTGELFF	TGTGCCAGCTTCGGGACAGGGGACACCGGGGAGCTGTTTTTT
TRBJ1-1	TRBV7-3	-	CASSLRGQYTEAFF	TGTGCCAGCAGCTTAAGAGGACAGTACACTGAAGCTTTCTTT
TRBJ1-4	TRBV27	-	CASSFETTRRELFF	TGTGCCAGCAGTTTCGAGACTACCCGAAGGGAACTGTTTTTT
TRBJ1-2	TRBV5-4	TRBD1	CASSRDREGGYTF	TGTGCCAGCAGCCGAGACAGGGAAGGTGGCTACACCTTC
TRBJ1-2	TRBV5-4	TRBD1	CASSYDRGQGYGYTF	TGTGCCAGCAGCTATGACAGGGGGCAGGGCTATGGCTACACCTTC
TRBJ1-6	TRBV29-1	-	CSVSQGNINSPLHF	TGCAGCGTATCCCAGGGCAACATCAATTCACCCCTCCACTTT
TRBJ1-4	TRBV10-3	-	CAISEKQGGEKLFF	TGTGCCATCAGCGAAAAACAGGGCGGCGAAAAACTGTTTTTT
TRBJ1-2	TRBV5-1	-	CASSLVAGAYGYTF	TGCGCCAGCAGCTTGGTTGCAGGGGCATATGGCTACACCTTC
TRBJ2-7	TRBV29-1	TRBD1	CSARDRPYEQYF	TGCAGCGCGCGGGACAGGCCTTACGAGCAGTACTTC
TRBJ2-3	TRBV10-3	TRBD2	CAISELGLAGARTDTQYF	TGTGCCATCAGTGAACTAGGACTAGCGGGGGCCCGCACAGATACGCAGTATTTT
TRBJ2-7	TRBV15	TRBD2	CATSRGLADYSYEQYF	TGTGCCACCAGCCGAGGACTAGCGGACTACTCCTACGAGCAGTACTTC
TRBJ1-6	TRBV10-3	-	CASGGGDRRSSPLHF	TGTGCCTCCGGGGGTGGGGACCGACGAAGTTCACCCCTCCACTTT
TRBJ2-7	TRBV4-1	TRBD1	CASSPLPGQGYYEQYF	TGCGCCAGCAGCCCCTTACCGGGACAGGGATACTACGAGCAGTACTTC
TRBJ1-2	TRBV7-5	-	CVRSFPPGHVGYTF	TGTGTCAGAAGCTTCCCCCCGGGACATGTCGGCTACACCTTC
TRBJ2-1	TRBV11-3	TRBD2	CASRKERGGVHEQFF	TGTGCCAGCAGAAAAGAGCGGGGAGGGGTACATGAGCAGTTCTTC
TRBJ2-3	TRBV7-3	TRBD2	CASSRRGERPDTQYF	TGTGCCAGCAGCCGACGGGGGGAGAGGCCAGATACGCAGTATTTT
TRBJ2-2	TRBV7-9	TRBD1	CATGQGRDTGELFF	TGTGCCACTGGACAGGGGAGAGACACCGGGGAGCTGTTTTTT
TRBJ1-4	TRBV7-9	-	CASSLGTVEKLFF	TGTGCCAGCAGCTTAGGGACAGTAGAAAAACTGTTTTTT
TRBJ1-1	TRBV25-1	-	CASSEGQGIPRSYTEAFF	TGTGCCAGCAGTGAGGGGCAGGGGATCCCCAGATCCTACACTGAAGCTTTCTTT
TRBJ2-1	TRBV4-1	-	CASSQVVTRTPPLYNEQFF	TGCGCCAGCAGCCAAGTGGTGACTAGGACCCCCCCTCTCTACAATGAGCAGTTCTTC